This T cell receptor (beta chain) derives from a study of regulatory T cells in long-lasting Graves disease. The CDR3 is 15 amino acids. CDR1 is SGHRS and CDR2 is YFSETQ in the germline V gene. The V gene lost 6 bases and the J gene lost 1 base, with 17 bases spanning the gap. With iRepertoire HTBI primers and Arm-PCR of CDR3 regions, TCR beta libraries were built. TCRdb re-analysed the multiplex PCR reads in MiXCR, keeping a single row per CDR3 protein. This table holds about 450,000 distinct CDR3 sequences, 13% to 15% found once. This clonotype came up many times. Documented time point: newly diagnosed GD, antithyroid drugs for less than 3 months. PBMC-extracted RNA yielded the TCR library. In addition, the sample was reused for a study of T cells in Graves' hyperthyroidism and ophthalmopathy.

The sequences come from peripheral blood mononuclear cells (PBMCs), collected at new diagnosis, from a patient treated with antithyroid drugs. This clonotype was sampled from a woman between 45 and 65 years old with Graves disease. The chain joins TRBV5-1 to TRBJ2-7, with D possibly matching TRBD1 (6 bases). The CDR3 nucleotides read TGCGCCAGCAATCCCGCACAGGGCCCTTCCTACGAGCAGTACTTC. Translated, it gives CASNPAQGPSYEQYF.